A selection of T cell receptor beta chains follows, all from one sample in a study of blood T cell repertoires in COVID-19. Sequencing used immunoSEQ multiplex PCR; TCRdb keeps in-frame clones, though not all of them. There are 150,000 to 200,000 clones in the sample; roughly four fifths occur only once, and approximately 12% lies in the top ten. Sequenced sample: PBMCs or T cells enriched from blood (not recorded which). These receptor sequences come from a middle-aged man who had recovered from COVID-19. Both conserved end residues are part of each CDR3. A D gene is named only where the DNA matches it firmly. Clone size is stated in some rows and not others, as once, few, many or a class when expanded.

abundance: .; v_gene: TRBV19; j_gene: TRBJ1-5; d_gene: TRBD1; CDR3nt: TGTGCCAGTAGTATAGGGGTCGGGACAGGGTTTCAGCCCCAGCATTTT; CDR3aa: CASSIGVGTGFQPQHF
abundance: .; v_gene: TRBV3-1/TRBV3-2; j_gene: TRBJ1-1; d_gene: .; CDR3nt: TGTGCCAGCAGCCAAGATTACATGACAGTGAACACTGAAGCTTTCTTT; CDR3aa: CASSQDYMTVNTEAFF
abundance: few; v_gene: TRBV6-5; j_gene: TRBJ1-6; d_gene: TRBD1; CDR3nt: TGTGCCAGCAGTAGGGGGACAGGGATGGGCTCACCCCTCCACTTT; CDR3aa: CASSRGTGMGSPLHF
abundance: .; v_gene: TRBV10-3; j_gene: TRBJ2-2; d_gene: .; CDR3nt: TGTGCCATCAGTGGACCAGGGGGGAAAAGGGCCGGGGAGCTGTTTTTT; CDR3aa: CAISGPGGKRAGELFF
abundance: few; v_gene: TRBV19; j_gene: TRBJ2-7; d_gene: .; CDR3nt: TGTGCCAGTAGTATATCGGGTTTACTACCCTACGAGCAGTACTTC; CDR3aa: CASSISGLLPYEQYF
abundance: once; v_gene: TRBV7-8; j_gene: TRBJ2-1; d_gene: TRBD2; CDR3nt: TGTGCCAGCAGCTTAGCCGGGACTAGGGGCAATGAGCAGTTCTTC; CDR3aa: CASSLAGTRGNEQFF
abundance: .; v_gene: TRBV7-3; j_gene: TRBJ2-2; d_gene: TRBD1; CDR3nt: TGTGCCAGCAGTAGGACAGGGGGCACCGGGGAGCTGTTTTTT; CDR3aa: CASSRTGGTGELFF
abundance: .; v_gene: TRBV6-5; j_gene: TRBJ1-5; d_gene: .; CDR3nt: TGTGCCAGGCACCCAGACAATCAGCCCCAGCATTTT; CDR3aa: CARHPDNQPQHF
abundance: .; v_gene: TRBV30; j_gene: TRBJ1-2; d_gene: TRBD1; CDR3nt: TGTGCCTGGAATAGGGACAGTAACTATGGCTACACCTTC; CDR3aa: CAWNRDSNYGYTF
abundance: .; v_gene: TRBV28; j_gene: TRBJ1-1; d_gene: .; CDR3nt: TGTGCCAGCAGTAATTCGGTTGTCACTGAAGCTTTCTTT; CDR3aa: CASSNSVVTEAFF